This TCR beta chain was documented in a study of shared clonotypes between healthy human individuals. Study findings and constraints: Measured sharing among donors was expected to vary with sequencing depth. Larger estimated richness was generally recorded for naive subsets relative to memory subsets.

Comment on this clone: Its antigen is still unknown.

V dropped 7 bases and J dropped 5; count of bases not matched to a gene: 9. The length of the CDR3 is 16 residues. Germline values: CDR1 LNHNV, CDR2 YYDKDF (reference sequence). It was at deep level that the assay was run. The protocol was immunoSEQ multiplex PCR, while the TCRdb copy is restricted to in-frame clones and leaves out a portion. This table holds roughly 320,000 clones, around nine tenths found once. The source material was memory CD8+ T cells sorted from blood. Documented subset: CD45RO+ cells pooled with CCR7-negative TemRA cells. V is TRBV15 and J is TRBJ2-5, with 14 positions matching TRBD2. The source is a man between 18 and 29 years old in good health. In nucleotides, the CDR3 is TGTGCCACCACCCTGACTAGCGGGGGGGCCCGGGAGACCCAGTACTTC. Its protein is CATTLTSGGARETQYF.